A selection of T cell receptor beta chains follows, all from one sample in a study of blood T cell repertoires in COVID-19. Using immunoSEQ multiplex PCR, the repertoire was profiled, and TCRdb retains in-frame clones only, with some absent. The sample carries some 80,000 clones, approximately 86% recorded once. Sequencing input: peripheral blood. The receptors here all came from a man in his fifties with active or convalescent COVID-19. The CDR3 runs from the conserved cysteine through the conserved F or W. Each record gives: J gene, D gene, V gene, CDR3 DNA, CDR3 protein. The D gene is left open where the match is weak.

J: TRBJ1-2; D: TRBD1; V: TRBV11-2; DNA: TGTGCCAGCAGCTTAGAGCCCACCGGGACAGGGGGCGGAAATGATGGCTACACCTTC; CDR3: CASSLEPTGTGGGNDGYTF
J: TRBJ2-3; D: .; V: TRBV6-5; DNA: TGTGCCAGCAGCGGCCAGTGGACAGCCACAGATACGCAGTATTTT; CDR3: CASSGQWTATDTQYF
J: TRBJ1-5; D: .; V: TRBV28; DNA: TGTGCCAGCAGTTTAATTGAGACGGGGTTGCAGCCCCAGCATTTT; CDR3: CASSLIETGLQPQHF
J: TRBJ2-5; D: .; V: TRBV20-1; DNA: TGCACACCTATACGTACAGAGACCCAGTACTTC; CDR3: CTPIRTETQYF
J: TRBJ1-1; D: .; V: TRBV28; DNA: TGTGCCAGCAGTTTGACGGCGGGCAACACTGAAGCTTTCTTT; CDR3: CASSLTAGNTEAFF
J: TRBJ2-2; D: TRBD1; V: TRBV14; DNA: TGTGCCAGCAGCCAAGTCGGACAGGGGTTTAGCGGGGAGCTGTTTTTT; CDR3: CASSQVGQGFSGELFF
J: TRBJ1-2; D: .; V: TRBV6-4; DNA: TGTGCCAGCAGTGAGGTTGGAGGGGACTATGGCTACACCTTC; CDR3: CASSEVGGDYGYTF
J: TRBJ2-3; D: .; V: TRBV7-9; DNA: TGTGCCAGCAGCTTGCCCTCGGCGACATCGCAGTATTTT; CDR3: CASSLPSATSQYF
J: TRBJ2-1; D: TRBD1; V: TRBV9; DNA: TGTGCCAGCAGCGTAGTGGGACAGGGTTACAATGAGCAGTTCTTC; CDR3: CASSVVGQGYNEQFF
J: TRBJ2-5; D: TRBD2; V: TRBV24-1; DNA: TGTGCCACCAGTGATAAAGGGACTAGCGGGGGGGCCGTGGAGACCCAGTACTTC; CDR3: CATSDKGTSGGAVETQYF
J: TRBJ2-7; D: TRBD1; V: TRBV5-4; DNA: TGTGCCAGCAGCCCCTCAGGACAGGATTTCTACGAGCAGTACTTC; CDR3: CASSPSGQDFYEQYF